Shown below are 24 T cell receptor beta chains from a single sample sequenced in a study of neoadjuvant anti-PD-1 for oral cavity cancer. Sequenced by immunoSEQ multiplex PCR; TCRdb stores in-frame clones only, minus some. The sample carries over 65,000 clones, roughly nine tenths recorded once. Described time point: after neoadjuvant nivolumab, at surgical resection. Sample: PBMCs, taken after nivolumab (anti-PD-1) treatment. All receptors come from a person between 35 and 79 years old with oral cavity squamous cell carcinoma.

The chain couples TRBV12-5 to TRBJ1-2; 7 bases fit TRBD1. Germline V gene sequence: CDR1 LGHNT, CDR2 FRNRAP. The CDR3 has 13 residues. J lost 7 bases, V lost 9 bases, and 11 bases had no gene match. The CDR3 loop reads CASTLNRGGGYTF. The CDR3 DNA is TGTGCTAGCACACTCAACAGGGGAGGTGGCTACACCTTC.

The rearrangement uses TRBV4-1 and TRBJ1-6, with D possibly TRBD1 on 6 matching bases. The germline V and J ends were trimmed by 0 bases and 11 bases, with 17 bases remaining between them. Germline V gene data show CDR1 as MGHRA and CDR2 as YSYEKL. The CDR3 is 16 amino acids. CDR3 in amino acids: CASSQEGGTTRTPLHF. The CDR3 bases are TGCGCCAGCAGCCAAGAGGGGGGGACAACGCGTACACCCCTCCACTTT.

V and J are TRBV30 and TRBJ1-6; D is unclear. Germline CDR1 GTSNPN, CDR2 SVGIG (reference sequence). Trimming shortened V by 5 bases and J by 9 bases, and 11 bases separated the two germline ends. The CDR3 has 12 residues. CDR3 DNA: TGTGCCTGGGAAGCCCCTAGTTCACCCCTCCACTTT. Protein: CAWEAPSSPLHF.

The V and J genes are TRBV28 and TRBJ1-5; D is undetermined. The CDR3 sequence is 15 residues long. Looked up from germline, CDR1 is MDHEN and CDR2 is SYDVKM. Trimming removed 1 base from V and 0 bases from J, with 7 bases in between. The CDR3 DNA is TGTGCCAGCAGTTTATCCCTGGGTAGCAATCAGCCCCAGCATTTT. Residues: CASSLSLGSNQPQHF.

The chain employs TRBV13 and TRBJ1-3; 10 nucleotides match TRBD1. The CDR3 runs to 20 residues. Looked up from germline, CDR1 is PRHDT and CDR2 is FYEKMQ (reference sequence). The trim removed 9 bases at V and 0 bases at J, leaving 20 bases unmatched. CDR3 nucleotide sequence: TGTGCCAGTGGACCACGGTGGGGACAGGGGCCCCGGAGCTCTGGAAACACCATATATTTT. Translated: CASGPRWGQGPRSSGNTIYF. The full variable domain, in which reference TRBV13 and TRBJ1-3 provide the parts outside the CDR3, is AAGVIQSPRHLIKEKRETATLKCYPIPRHDTVYWYQQGPGQDPQFLISFYEKMQSDKGSIPDRFSAQQFSDYHSELNMSSLELGDSALYFCASGPRWGQGPRSSGNTIYFGEGSWLTVV.

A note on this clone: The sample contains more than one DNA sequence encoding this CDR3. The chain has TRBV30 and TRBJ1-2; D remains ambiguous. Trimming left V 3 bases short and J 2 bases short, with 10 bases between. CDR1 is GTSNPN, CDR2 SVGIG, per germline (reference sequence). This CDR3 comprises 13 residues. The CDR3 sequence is CAWRDRRNYGYTF. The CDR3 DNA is TGTGCCTGGAGGGACCGCCGCAACTATGGCTACACCTTC.

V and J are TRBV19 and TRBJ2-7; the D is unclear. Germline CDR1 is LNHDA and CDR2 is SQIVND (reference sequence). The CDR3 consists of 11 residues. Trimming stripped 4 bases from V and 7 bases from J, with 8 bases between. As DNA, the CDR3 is TGTGCCAGTAGTACGTCGAGGGAGCAGTACTTC. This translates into CASSTSREQYF.

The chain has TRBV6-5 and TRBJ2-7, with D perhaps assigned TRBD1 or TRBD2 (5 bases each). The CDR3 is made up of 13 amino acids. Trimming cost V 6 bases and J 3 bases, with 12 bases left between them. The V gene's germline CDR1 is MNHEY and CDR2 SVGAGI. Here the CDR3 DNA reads TGTGCCAGCAGCTTTCAGGGAGACTACGAGCAGTACTTC. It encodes CASSFQGDYEQYF.

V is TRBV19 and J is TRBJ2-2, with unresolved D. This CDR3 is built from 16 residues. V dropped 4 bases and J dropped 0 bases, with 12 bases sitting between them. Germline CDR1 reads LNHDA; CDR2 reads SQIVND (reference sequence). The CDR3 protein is CASSTHYESNTGELFF. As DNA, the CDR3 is TGTGCCAGTAGTACCCACTACGAATCGAACACCGGGGAGCTGTTTTTT. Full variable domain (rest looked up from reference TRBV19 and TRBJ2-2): DGGITQSPKYLFRKEGQNVTLSCEQNLNHDAMYWYRQDPGQGLRLIYYSQIVNDFQKGDIAEGYSVSREKKESFPLTVTSAQKNPTAFYLCASSTHYESNTGELFFGEGSRLTVL.

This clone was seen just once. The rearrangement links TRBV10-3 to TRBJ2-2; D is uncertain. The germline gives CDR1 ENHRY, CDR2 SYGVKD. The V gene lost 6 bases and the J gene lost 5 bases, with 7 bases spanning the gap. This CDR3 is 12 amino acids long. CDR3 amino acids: CAIRPQTGELFF. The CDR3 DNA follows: TGTGCCATCAGGCCTCAGACCGGGGAGCTGTTTTTT.

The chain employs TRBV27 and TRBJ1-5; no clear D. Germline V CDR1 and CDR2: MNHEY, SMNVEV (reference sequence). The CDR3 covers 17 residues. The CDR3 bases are TGTGTTCAGCGTTTCTCCGGAGGGCGAAGTCGCAATCAGCCCCAGCATTTT. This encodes CVQRFSGGRSRNQPQHF.

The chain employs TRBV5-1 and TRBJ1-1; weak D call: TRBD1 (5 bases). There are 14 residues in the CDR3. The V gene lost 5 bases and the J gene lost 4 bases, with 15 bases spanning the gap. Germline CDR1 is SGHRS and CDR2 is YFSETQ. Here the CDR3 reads CASSTGTLGTEAFF. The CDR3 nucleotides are TGCGCCAGCAGTACCGGGACCCTGGGCACTGAAGCTTTCTTT.

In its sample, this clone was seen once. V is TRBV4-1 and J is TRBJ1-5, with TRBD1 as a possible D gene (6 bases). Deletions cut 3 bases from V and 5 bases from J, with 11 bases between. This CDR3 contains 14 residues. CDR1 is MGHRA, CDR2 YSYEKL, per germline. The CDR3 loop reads CASSQSGDYQPQHF. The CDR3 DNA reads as TGCGCCAGCAGCCAGTCAGGGGACTATCAGCCCCAGCATTTT.

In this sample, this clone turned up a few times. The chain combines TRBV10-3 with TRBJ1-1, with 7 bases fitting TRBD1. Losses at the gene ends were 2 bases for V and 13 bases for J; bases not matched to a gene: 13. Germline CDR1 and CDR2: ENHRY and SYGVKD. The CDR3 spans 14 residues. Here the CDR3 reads CAISEGTQGGGVFF. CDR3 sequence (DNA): TGTGCCATCAGTGAGGGGACCCAGGGGGGTGGGGTTTTCTTT.

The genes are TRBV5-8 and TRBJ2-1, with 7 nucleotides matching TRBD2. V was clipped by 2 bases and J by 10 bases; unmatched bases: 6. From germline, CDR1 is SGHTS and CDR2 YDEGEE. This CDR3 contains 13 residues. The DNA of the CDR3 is TGTGCCAGCAGCTTTGGGGAGGGAAGGGAGCAGTTCTTC. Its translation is CASSFGEGREQFF.

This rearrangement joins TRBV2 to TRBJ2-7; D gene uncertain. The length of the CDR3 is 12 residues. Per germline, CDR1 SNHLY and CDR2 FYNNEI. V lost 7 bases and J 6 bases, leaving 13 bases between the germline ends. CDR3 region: CASMLGFPEQYF. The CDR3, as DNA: TGTGCCAGCATGCTTGGGTTCCCCGAGCAGTACTTC.

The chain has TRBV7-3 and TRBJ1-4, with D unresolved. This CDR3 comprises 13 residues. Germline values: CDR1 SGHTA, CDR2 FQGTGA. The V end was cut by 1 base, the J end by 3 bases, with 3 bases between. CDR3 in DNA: TGTGCCAGCAGCTTAAGGGCTAATGAAAAACTGTTTTTT. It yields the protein CASSLRANEKLFF.

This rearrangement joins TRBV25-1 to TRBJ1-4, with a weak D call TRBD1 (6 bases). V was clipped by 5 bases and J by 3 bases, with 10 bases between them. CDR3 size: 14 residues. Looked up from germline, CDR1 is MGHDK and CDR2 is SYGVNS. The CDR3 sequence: CASSTGQSNEKLFF. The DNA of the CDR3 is TGTGCCAGCAGTACAGGGCAGTCTAATGAAAAACTGTTTTTT.

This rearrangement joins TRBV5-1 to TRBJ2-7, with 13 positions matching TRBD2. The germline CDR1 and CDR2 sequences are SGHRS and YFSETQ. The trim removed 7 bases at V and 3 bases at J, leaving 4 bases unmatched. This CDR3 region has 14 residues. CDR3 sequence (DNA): TGCGCCAGCCGAACTAGCGGGGGGGGCTACGAGCAGTACTTC. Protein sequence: CASRTSGGGYEQYF.

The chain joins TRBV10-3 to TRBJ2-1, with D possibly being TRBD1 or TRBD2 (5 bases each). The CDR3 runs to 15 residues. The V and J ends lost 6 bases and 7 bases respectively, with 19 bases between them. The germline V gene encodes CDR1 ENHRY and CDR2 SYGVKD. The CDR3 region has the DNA TGTGCCATCAGGGACAATAGCGCCCAGCCGAATGAGCAGTTCTTC. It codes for CAIRDNSAQPNEQFF.

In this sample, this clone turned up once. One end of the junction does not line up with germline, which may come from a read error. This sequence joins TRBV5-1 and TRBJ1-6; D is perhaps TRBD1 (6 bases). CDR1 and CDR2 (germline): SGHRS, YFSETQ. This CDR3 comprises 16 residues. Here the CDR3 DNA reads TGCGCCAGCAGCTTGGGCGGGACACCGGTTCCTTCAGCCCTCCACTTT. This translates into CASSLGGTPVPSALHF.

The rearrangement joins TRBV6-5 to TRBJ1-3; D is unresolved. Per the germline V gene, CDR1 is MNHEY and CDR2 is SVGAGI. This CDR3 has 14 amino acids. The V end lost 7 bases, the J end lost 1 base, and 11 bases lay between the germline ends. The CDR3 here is CASTKEGSGNTIYF. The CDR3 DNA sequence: TGTGCCAGCACTAAGGAGGGATCTGGAAACACCATATATTTT.

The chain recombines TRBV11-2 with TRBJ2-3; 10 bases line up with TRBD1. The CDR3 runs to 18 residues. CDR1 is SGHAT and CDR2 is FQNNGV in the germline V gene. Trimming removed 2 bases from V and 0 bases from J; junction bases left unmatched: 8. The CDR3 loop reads CASSLRDRGNTSTDTQYF. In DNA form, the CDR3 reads TGTGCCAGCAGCTTACGGGACAGGGGAAATACTAGCACAGATACGCAGTATTTT.

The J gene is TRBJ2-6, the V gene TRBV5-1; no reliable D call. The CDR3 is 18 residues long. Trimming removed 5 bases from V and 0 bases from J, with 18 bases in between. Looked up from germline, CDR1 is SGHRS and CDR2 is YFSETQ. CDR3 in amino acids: CASSLFMIGYSGANVLTF. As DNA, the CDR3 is TGCGCCAGCAGTCTTTTTATGATAGGATACTCTGGGGCCAACGTCCTGACTTTC. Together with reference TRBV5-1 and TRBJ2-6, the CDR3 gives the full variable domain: KAGVTQTPRYLIKTRGQQVTLSCSPISGHRSVSWYQQTPGQGLQFLFEYFSETQRNKGNFPGRFSGRQFSNSRSEMNVSTLELGDSALYLCASSLFMIGYSGANVLTFGAGSRLTVL.